These T cell receptor beta chains were read from a single sample in a study of cytomegalovirus exposure and HLA in healthy donors. Some clones are missing from TCRdb's copy, which holds only in-frame ones; the method was immunoSEQ multiplex PCR. The sample includes approximately 170,000 clones, 70% to 75% of them seen just once. Sequencing input: PBMCs. The receptors were sampled from a woman aged 25 to 45 in good health and CMV-seropositive. The conserved cysteine and the conserved F or W are not part of the CDR3 here.

J | V | CDR3
TRBJ2-7 | TRBV6-1 | ASSISGRALYEQY
TRBJ2-1 | TRBV2 | ASSDRNEQF
TRBJ1-1 | TRBV6-5 | ASSYFGQGATEAF
TRBJ2-7 | TRBV7-6 | ASSLAGTGVEQY
TRBJ2-7 | TRBV7-9 | ASSLSGSYEQY
TRBJ1-2 | TRBV27 | ASSFGGQGYT
TRBJ1-2 | TRBV5-1 | ASSLDLRDRGRGDYGYT
TRBJ1-4 | TRBV5-3 | ARSLVPSRVVGTNEKLF
TRBJ2-2 | TRBV10-2 | ASNLAGTSGREANTGELF
TRBJ2-2 | TRBV4-1 | ASSFGLNTGELF
TRBJ2-1 | TRBV4-1 | ASSQDQGLAGTNEQF